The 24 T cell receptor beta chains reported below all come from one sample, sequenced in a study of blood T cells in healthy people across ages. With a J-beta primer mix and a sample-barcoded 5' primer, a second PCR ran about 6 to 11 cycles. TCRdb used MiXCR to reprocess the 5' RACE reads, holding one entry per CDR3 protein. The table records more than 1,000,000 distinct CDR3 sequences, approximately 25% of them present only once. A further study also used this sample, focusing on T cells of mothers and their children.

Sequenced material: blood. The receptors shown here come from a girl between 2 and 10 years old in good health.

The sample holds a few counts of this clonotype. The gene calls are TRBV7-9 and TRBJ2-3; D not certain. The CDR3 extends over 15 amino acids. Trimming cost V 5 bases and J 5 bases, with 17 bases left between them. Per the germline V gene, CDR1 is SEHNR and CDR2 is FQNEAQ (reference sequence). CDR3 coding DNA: TGTGCCAGCAGCCCCCGGCGATCCGAAGAAGATACGCAGTATTTT. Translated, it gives CASSPRRSEEDTQYF.

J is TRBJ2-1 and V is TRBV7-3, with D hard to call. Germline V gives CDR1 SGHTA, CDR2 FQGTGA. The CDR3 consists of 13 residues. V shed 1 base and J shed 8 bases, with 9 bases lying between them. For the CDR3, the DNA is TGTGCCAGCAGCTTAAATCAGTTTGATGAGCAGTTCTTC. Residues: CASSLNQFDEQFF.

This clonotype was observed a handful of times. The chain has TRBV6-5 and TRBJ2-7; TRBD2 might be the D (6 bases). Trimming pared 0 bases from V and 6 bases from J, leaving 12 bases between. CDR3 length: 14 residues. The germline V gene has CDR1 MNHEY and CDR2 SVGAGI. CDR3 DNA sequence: TGTGCCAGCAGTTACTCGATGGGAGGTGGCGAGCAGTACTTC. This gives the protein CASSYSMGGGEQYF.

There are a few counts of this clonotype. CDR3 protein: CSAATFTGTQYF. CDR3 nucleotide sequence: TGCAGTGCCGCCACTTTCACAGGGACCCAGTACTTC. The rearrangement joins TRBV20-1 to TRBJ2-5, with D possibly being TRBD1 (5 bases). The CDR3 consists of 12 residues. Germline V gene sequence: CDR1 DFQATT, CDR2 SNEGSKA (reference sequence). Trimming took 6 bases from V and 7 from J, leaving 15 bases between them.

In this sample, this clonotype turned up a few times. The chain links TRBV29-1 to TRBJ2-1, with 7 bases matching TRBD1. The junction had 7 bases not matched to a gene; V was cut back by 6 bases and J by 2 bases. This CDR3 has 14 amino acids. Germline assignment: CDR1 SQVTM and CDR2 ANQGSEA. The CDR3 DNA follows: TGCAGCGTCCCAAACAGGGGTACCTACAATGAGCAGTTCTTC. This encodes CSVPNRGTYNEQFF.

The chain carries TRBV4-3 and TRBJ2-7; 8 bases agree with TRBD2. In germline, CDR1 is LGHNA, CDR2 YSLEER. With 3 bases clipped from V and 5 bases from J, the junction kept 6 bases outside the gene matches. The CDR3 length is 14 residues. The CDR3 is CASSHAGGAHEQYF. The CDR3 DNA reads TGCGCCAGCAGCCATGCCGGGGGGGCTCACGAGCAGTACTTC.

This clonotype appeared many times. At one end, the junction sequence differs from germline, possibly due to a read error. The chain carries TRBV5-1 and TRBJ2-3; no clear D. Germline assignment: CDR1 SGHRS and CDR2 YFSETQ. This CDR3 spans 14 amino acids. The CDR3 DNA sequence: TGTGCCAGCAGCCTGGAAGGTAGCACAGATACGCAGTATTTT. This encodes CASSLEGSTDTQYF.

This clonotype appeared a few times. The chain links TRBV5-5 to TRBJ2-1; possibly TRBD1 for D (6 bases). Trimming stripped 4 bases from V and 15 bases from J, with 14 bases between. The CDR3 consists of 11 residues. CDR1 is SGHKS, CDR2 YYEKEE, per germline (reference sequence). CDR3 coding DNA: TGTGCCAGCAGCCCGGACAGACTATTGTTCTTC. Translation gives CASSPDRLLFF.

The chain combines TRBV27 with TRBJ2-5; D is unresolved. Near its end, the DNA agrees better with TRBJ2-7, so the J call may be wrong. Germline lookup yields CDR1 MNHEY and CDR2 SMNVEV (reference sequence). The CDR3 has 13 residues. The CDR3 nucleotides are TGTGCCAGCAGTTTATATTGGGGATCCGAGCAGTACTTC. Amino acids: CASSLYWGSEQYF.

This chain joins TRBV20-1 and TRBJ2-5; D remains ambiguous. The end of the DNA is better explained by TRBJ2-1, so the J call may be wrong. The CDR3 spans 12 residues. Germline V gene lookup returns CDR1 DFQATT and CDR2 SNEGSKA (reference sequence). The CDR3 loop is CSALSERDEQFF. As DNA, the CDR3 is TGCAGTGCGTTATCCGAGAGAGATGAGCAGTTCTTC.

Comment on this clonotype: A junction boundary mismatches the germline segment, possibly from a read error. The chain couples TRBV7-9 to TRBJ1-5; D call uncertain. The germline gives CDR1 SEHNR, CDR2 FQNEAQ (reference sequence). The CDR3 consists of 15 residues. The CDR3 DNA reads TGTGTCAGCAGCTACTCCGAAAGTCCCGATCAGCCCCAGCATTTT. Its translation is CVSSYSESPDQPQHF.

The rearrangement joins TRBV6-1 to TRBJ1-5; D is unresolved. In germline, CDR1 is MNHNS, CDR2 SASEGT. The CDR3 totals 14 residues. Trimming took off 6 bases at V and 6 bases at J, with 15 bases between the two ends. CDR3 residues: CASRRKWETQPQHF. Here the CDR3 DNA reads TGTGCCAGCAGACGCAAGTGGGAGACTCAGCCCCAGCATTTT.

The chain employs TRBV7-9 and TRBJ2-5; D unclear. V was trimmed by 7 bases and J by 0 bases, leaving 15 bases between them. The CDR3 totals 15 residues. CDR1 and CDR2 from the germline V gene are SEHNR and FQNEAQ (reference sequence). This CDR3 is CASKYDSVYQETQYF. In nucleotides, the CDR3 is TGTGCCAGCAAATACGACTCGGTGTACCAAGAGACCCAGTACTTC.

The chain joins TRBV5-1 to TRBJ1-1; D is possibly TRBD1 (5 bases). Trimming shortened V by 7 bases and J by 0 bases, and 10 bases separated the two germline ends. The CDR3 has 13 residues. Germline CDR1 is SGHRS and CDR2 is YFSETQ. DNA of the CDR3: TGCGCCAGCCACGACAGAATGAACACTGAAGCTTTCTTT. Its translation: CASHDRMNTEAFF.

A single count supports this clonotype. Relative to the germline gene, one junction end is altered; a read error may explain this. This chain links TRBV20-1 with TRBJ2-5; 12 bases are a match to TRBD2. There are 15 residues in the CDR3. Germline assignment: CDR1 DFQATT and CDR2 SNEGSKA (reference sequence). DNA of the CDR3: TGTAGTGCTAGTCTAGCGGGGGGGCTTCGAGAGACCCAGTACTTC. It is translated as CSASLAGGLRETQYF.

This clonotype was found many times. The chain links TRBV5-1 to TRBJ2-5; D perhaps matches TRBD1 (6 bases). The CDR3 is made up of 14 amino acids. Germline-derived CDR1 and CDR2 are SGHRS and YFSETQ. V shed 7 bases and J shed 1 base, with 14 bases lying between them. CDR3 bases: TGCGCCAGCTCTCTAGGACAGATCCAAGAGACCCAGTACTTC. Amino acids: CASSLGQIQETQYF. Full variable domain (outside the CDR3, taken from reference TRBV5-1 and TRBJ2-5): KAGVTQTPRYLIKTRGQQVTLSCSPISGHRSVSWYQQTPGQGLQFLFEYFSETQRNKGNFPGRFSGRQFSNSRSEMNVSTLELGDSALYLCASSLGQIQETQYFGPGTRLLVL.

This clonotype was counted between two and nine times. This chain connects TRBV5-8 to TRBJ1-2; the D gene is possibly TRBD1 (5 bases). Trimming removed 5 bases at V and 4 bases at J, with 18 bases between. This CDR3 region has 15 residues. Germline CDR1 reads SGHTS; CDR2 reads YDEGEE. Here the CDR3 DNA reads TGTGCCAGCAGTTTTCCGGGACGGAGACTCTATGGCTACACCTTC. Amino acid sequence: CASSFPGRRLYGYTF. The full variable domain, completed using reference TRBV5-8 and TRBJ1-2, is EAGVTQSPTHLIKTRGQQATLRCSPISGHTSVYWYQQALGLGLQFLLWYDEGEERNRGNFPPRFSGRQFPNYSSELNVNALELEDSALYLCASSFPGRRLYGYTFGSGTRLTVV.

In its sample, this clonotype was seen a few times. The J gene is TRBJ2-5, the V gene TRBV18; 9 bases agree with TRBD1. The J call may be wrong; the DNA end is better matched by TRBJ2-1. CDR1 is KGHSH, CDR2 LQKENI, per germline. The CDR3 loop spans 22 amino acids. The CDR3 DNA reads TGTGCCAGCTCACCACGTCTGTATCAGGGACAGGGATGGTTGGAGGGCTACAATGAGCAGTTCTTC. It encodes CASSPRLYQGQGWLEGYNEQFF.

The CDR3 DNA reads as TGCAGTGCTAGAGATCGGGGAACCATGGGCACTGAAGCTTTCTTT. It yields the protein CSARDRGTMGTEAFF. The gene calls are TRBV20-1 and TRBJ1-1; D is unresolved. Germline CDR1 reads DFQATT; CDR2 reads SNEGSKA (reference sequence). The CDR3 covers 15 residues. V shed 0 bases and J shed 4 bases, with 15 bases lying between them.

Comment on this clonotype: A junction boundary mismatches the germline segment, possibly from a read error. For the CDR3, the DNA is TGTGCCAGCAGCTCGGACTTAAGGGGAGATTCGCAGTATTTT. Translation gives CASSSDLRGDSQYF. V and J are TRBV5-5 and TRBJ2-3, with D perhaps assigned TRBD1 or TRBD2 (5 bases each). CDR1 is SGHKS and CDR2 is YYEKEE in the germline V gene (reference sequence). The CDR3 has 14 amino acids.

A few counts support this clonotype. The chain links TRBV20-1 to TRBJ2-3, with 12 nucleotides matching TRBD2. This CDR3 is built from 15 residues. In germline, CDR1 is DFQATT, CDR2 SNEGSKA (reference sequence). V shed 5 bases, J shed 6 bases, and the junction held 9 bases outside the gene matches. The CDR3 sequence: CSAGLAGGPGDTQYF. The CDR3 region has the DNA TGCAGTGCTGGCCTAGCGGGAGGGCCGGGGGATACGCAGTATTTT.

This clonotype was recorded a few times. The CDR3 DNA reads as TGTGCCAGCAGCGATCCGGGGGGATGGTACCAAGAGACCCAGTACTTC. Translating it yields CASSDPGGWYQETQYF. This chain uses TRBV25-1 with TRBJ2-5; 7 positions agree with TRBD2. V was clipped by 6 bases and J by 0 bases; unmatched bases: 10. The CDR3 is 16 amino acids. The germline CDR1 and CDR2 sequences are MGHDK and SYGVNS. The whole variable domain, remainder taken from reference TRBV25-1 and TRBJ2-5, is EADIYQTPRYLVIGTGKKITLECSQTMGHDKMYWYQQDPGMELHLIHYSYGVNSTEKGDLSSESTVSRIRTEHFPLTLESARPSHTSQYLCASSDPGGWYQETQYFGPGTRLLVL.

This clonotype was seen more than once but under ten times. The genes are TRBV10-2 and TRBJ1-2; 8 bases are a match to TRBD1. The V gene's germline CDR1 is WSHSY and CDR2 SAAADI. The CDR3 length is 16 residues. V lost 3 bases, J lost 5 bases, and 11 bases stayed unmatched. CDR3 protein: CASSDQPGTGPYGYTF. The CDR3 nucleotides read TGCGCCAGCAGTGACCAACCTGGGACAGGCCCTTATGGCTACACCTTC.

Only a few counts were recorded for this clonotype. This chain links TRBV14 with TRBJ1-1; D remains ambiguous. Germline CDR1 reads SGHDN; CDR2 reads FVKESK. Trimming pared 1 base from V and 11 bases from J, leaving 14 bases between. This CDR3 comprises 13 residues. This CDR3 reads CASSQAATAGAFF. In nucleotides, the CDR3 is TGTGCCAGCAGCCAAGCGGCCACAGCCGGGGCTTTCTTT.